Each of the 8 T cell receptor beta chains below was sequenced from the same sample in a study of blood T cells in healthy people across ages. Then a second PCR, running roughly 6 to 11 cycles, was carried out with a sample-barcoded 5' primer and a J-beta primer mix. TCRdb itself ran the 5' RACE reads through MiXCR, one entry per CDR3 protein. Of about 290,000 distinct CDR3 sequences in the sample, around 30% were seen once. Sequenced: blood. The receptors stem from a woman in her sixties or seventies in good health.

The V call is TRBV29-1, the J call TRBJ1-2; D is unclear. The CDR3 has 11 residues. CDR1 SQVTM and CDR2 ANQGSEA come from the germline V gene. The V and J ends lost 4 bases and 8 bases respectively, with 11 bases between them. Here the CDR3 reads CSVAFSSGYTF. CDR3 bases: TGCAGCGTTGCATTCTCCTCCGGCTACACCTTC.

In the case of this clonotype: The junction differs from germline at one of its ends, possibly a read error. The V and J genes are TRBV14 and TRBJ2-1; the match to TRBD2 covers 7 bases. The length of the CDR3 is 18 residues. CDR1 is SGHDN and CDR2 is FVKESK in the germline V gene. In DNA, the CDR3 is TGTGCCAGCAGCCAAGAGCCCACTAGCGAACGTAGCTACAATGAGCGGTTCTTC. This sequence encodes CASSQEPTSERSYNERFF.

The table lists this clonotype with many counts. V gene TRBV3-1 combines with J gene TRBJ2-5; D possibly uses TRBD1 or TRBD2 (5 bases each). CDR1 is LGHDT and CDR2 is YNNKEL in the germline V gene (reference sequence). This CDR3 region has 19 residues. Trimming shortened V by 1 base and J by 1 base, and 22 bases separated the two germline ends. The CDR3 is CASSQARRTLGDRQETQYF. The CDR3 DNA reads as TGTGCCAGCAGCCAAGCAAGGAGGACACTAGGGGACCGCCAAGAGACCCAGTACTTC.

The chain is built from TRBV29-1 and TRBJ2-5, with unresolved D. The V and J ends lost 3 bases and 4 bases respectively, with 9 bases between them. The CDR3 is 12 amino acids. Germline CDR1 and CDR2: SQVTM and ANQGSEA. CDR3 DNA sequence: TGCAGCGTTGAGCCTAGGAGAGAGACCCAGTACTTC. It yields the protein CSVEPRRETQYF.

The CDR3: CASSQQGEELFF. DNA for the CDR3: TGTGCCAGCTCGCAACAGGGGGAGGAGCTGTTTTTT. V and J are TRBV18 and TRBJ1-4, with TRBD1 matching over 8 bases. The J call could be wrong; TRBJ2-2 is a better fit for the DNA end. The CDR3 covers 12 residues. Germline V gene data show CDR1 as KGHSH and CDR2 as LQKENI.

This clonotype was seen only a few times. J is TRBJ2-7 and V is TRBV20-1; 7 nucleotides match TRBD2. The V gene's germline CDR1 is DFQATT and CDR2 SNEGSKA (reference sequence). The V and J ends lost 3 bases and 6 bases, in that order; junction bases with no gene match: 17. There are 16 residues in the CDR3. CDR3 loop: CSASHGGSLREAEQYF. The CDR3 coding sequence is TGCAGTGCTAGCCACGGCGGGAGCCTACGAGAAGCCGAGCAGTACTTC.

The chain has TRBV28 and TRBJ1-4; D ambiguous. The CDR3 extends over 12 amino acids. Trimming left V 6 bases short and J 8 bases short, with 10 bases between. CDR1 and CDR2 from the germline V gene are MDHEN and SYDVKM. The CDR3 protein is CASRQWSEKLFF. CDR3 DNA sequence: TGTGCCAGCAGACAGTGGAGCGAAAAACTGTTTTTT.

This clonotype was seen more than once but under ten times. This chain's CDR3 is CASSPRDTPLHF. As DNA, the CDR3 is TGCGCCAGCAGCCCGAGGGATACACCCCTCCACTTT. V usage is TRBV5-1 and J usage is TRBJ1-6; D is undetermined. The germline V gene has CDR1 SGHRS and CDR2 YFSETQ. The CDR3 runs to 12 residues. V shed 4 bases and J shed 11 bases, with 10 bases lying between them.